The rows below give T cell receptor beta chains drawn from one sample of a study of early T cells in non-severe SARS-CoV-2 infection. TCRdb re-called the 5' RACE reads through MiXCR, storing one row per CDR3 protein. The sample contains about 100,000 distinct CDR3 sequences, around 12% of which appear only once. The specimen was whole blood. Receptors were obtained from an adult who was a healthcare worker with PCR-confirmed SARS-CoV-2 infection or an uninfected control (not recorded which). Each CDR3 is given with its conserved first and last residue. The D gene is left open where the match is weak. Where a row states a size, it is once, few, many or the class of an expanded clone; other rows omit it.

d_call j_call v_call clone_size cdr3_aa cdr3_nt
. TRBJ2-2 TRBV28 few CASRLSVGNTGELFF TGTGCCAGCAGACTCTCAGTAGGAAACACCGGGGAGCTGTTTTTT
TRBD2 TRBJ2-1 TRBV7-8 many CASITSGENEQFF TGTGCCAGCATAACTAGCGGGGAAAATGAGCAGTTCTTC
. TRBJ2-4 TRBV28 . CASSFGRSKNIQYF TGTGCCAGCAGTTTCGGACGGTCAAAAAACATTCAGTACTTC
TRBD2 TRBJ2-1 TRBV7-9 . CASSLFRRESYNEQFF TGTGCCAGCAGCTTATTCAGGCGGGAGTCGTACAATGAGCAGTTCTTC
. TRBJ2-7 TRBV29-1 few CSAESGYEQYF TGCAGCGCGGAGTCAGGCTACGAGCAGTACTTC
. TRBJ1-2 TRBV29-1 many CSVDRGGYGYTF TGCAGCGTTGACCGGGGCGGGTATGGCTACACCTTC
TRBD1 TRBJ2-1 TRBV6-1 . CASSSPGQGYNEQFF TGTGCCAGCAGTTCACCGGGACAGGGGTACAATGAGCAGTTCTTC
TRBD2 TRBJ2-3 TRBV7-9 few CASSWETSGRAHTQYF TGTGCCAGCAGCTGGGAGACTAGCGGGAGGGCCCATACGCAGTATTTT
. TRBJ1-1 TRBV13 few CASSPLGTQRLTEAFF TGTGCCAGCAGCCCCCTAGGAACTCAGAGATTGACTGAAGCTTTCTTT
. TRBJ1-3 TRBV27 . CASSLGPSGNTIYF TGTGCCAGCAGTTTAGGGCCCTCTGGAAACACCATATATTTT
. TRBJ2-5 TRBV7-6 many CASSLVGQQETQYF TGTGCCAGCAGCTTAGTCGGCCAGCAAGAGACCCAGTACTTC
. TRBJ1-3 TRBV6-5 . CASSYSGASKNTIYF TGTGCCAGCAGTTACTCAGGGGCTTCGAAAAACACCATATATTTT
. TRBJ2-7 TRBV7-2 . CASSLSARGSYEQYF TGTGCCAGCAGCTTGTCGGCCAGGGGCTCCTACGAGCAGTACTTC
TRBD2 TRBJ2-5 TRBV5-6 . CASSLEGSGSPETQYF TGTGCCAGCAGCTTGGAAGGTAGCGGGAGTCCAGAGACCCAGTACTTC
. TRBJ2-7 TRBV2 few CASSSTPLEQYF TGTGCCAGCAGTTCGACCCCTCTCGAGCAGTACTTC
. TRBJ2-5 TRBV3-1 few CASSQRRLDRMYF TGTGCCAGCAGCCAGCGCCGTTTGGATCGTATGTACTTC
. TRBJ2-2 TRBV7-2 few CASPKATRANTGELFF TGTGCCAGCCCTAAGGCGACGAGGGCGAACACCGGGGAGCTGTTTTTT
. TRBJ2-1 TRBV7-8 many CASSLLPPGQDNEQFF TGTGCCAGCAGCTTATTACCCCCGGGGCAGGACAATGAGCAGTTCTTC
. TRBJ1-3 TRBV9 few CASGGPTTSGNTIYF TGTGCCAGCGGGGGCCCGACTACCTCTGGAAACACCATATATTTT
. TRBJ2-2 TRBV7-8 many CASSGSIWSEELFF TGTGCCAGCAGCGGAAGTATTTGGTCTGAGGAGCTGTTTTTT
. TRBJ2-7 TRBV3-1 few CASSQRFTYEQYF TGTGCCAGCAGCCAAAGGTTTACCTACGAGCAGTACTTC
. TRBJ2-1 TRBV7-9 many CASSLSRNNEQFF TGTGCCAGCAGCTTATCCAGAAACAATGAGCAGTTCTTC
TRBD2 TRBJ2-3 TRBV20-1 many CSVLGRALTDTQYF TGCAGTGTATTAGGGAGGGCCCTCACAGATACGCAGTATTTT
. TRBJ1-1 TRBV2 . CASRWSNTEAFF TGTGCCAGCAGGTGGTCGAACACTGAAGCTTTCTTT
. TRBJ1-1 TRBV6-5 . CASSTTDLNTEAFF TGTGCCAGCAGCACGACCGACTTGAACACTGAAGCTTTCTTT
TRBD2 TRBJ2-1 TRBV5-5 . CASSLFPSGSSYNEQFF TGTGCCAGCAGCTTGTTCCCTAGCGGGAGCTCCTACAATGAGCAGTTCTTC
TRBD2 TRBJ2-1 TRBV6-5 . CASSYGGLDAYNEQFF TGTGCCAGCAGTTATGGCGGACTAGACGCCTACAATGAGCAGTTCTTC
TRBD2 TRBJ2-5 TRBV6-5 . CASSSTRAGVRQETQYF TGTGCCAGCAGCTCAACTAGGGCGGGAGTAAGGCAAGAGACCCAGTACTTC
. TRBJ1-5 TRBV20-1 few CSAAASSGGNQPQHF TGCAGTGCTGCGGCCTCGTCGGGTGGCAATCAGCCCCAGCATTTT
. TRBJ1-1 TRBV3-1 . CASSQGRPEAFF TGTGCCAGCAGCCAAGGGAGGCCTGAAGCTTTCTTT
TRBD2 TRBJ2-7 TRBV4-1 . CASSQGSSGRPYEQYF TGCGCCAGCAGCCAAGGTTCTAGCGGGAGGCCCTACGAGCAGTACTTC
. TRBJ2-5 TRBV11-2 few CASSPSGPAETQYF TGTGCCAGCAGCCCATCTGGTCCAGCGGAGACCCAGTACTTC
. TRBJ2-2 TRBV28 . CASSLGATHTGELFF TGTGCCAGCAGTTTGGGGGCCACGCACACCGGGGAGCTGTTTTTT
TRBD1 TRBJ1-5 TRBV7-6 many CASSPGTGGQPQHF TGTGCCAGCAGCCCCGGGACAGGGGGTCAGCCCCAGCATTTT
TRBD1 TRBJ2-3 TRBV11-2 many CASKKTGQTSTDTQYF TGTGCCAGCAAGAAGACGGGACAGACTAGCACAGATACGCAGTATTTT
TRBD2 TRBJ2-7 TRBV7-2 few CASSSSGLSSYEQYF TGTGCCAGCAGCTCTAGCGGGCTCAGCTCCTACGAGCAGTACTTC
. TRBJ2-7 TRBV7-9 many CASSRRSGPPADYEQYF TGTGCCAGCAGCCGCCGGTCAGGCCCTCCTGCCGACTACGAGCAGTACTTC
TRBD2 TRBJ2-7 TRBV7-2 . CASSQSSGSSEQYF TGTGCCAGCAGTCAGTCTAGCGGATCAAGCGAGCAGTACTTC
. TRBJ2-7 TRBV6-5 . CASSRAASYEQYF TGTGCCAGCAGTCGCGCGGCATCCTACGAGCAGTACTTC